The source of this TCR beta chain is a study of CD8+ T cells in alopecia areata. Study-wide context: Each day, treated patients took oral tofacitinib twice, at 5 to 10 mg per dose.

cDNA serving as the sequencing template came from extracted, reverse transcribed RNA. The table came from immunoSEQ multiplex PCR; TCRdb's copy has only in-frame clones and leaves some out. Of 110,000 to 150,000 clones detected, around half appear once; the ten largest clones hold 15%. Germline V gene sequence: CDR1 SGHTA, CDR2 FQGTGA. The V end was cut by 2 bases, the J end by 2 bases, with 11 bases between. There are 15 residues in the CDR3. The treatment: oral pan-JAK inhibitor, 5-10 mg twice daily. This clone was seen only once. The clonotype was recovered from a human donor with alopecia areata. Sequences were derived from CD8+ T cells sorted from blood, sampled at week 4, from a patient treated with tofacitinib. The rearrangement uses TRBV7-3 and TRBJ2-3, with D perhaps TRBD1 (5 bases). In nucleotides, the CDR3 is TGTGCCAGCAGCTTACGGTCGGACAACACAGATACGCAGTATTTT. It translates to CASSLRSDNTDTQYF.